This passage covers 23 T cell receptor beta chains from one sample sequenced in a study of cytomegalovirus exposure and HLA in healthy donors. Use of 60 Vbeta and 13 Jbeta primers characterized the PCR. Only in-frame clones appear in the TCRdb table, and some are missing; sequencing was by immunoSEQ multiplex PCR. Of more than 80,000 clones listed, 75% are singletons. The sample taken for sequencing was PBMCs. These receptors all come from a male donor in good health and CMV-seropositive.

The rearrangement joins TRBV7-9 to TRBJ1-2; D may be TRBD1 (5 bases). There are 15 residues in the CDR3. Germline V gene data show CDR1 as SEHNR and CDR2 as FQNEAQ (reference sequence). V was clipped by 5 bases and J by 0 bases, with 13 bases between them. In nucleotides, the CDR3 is TGTGCCAGCAGCCGGACCCTAGGGGCTAACTATGGCTACACCTTC. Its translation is CASSRTLGANYGYTF.

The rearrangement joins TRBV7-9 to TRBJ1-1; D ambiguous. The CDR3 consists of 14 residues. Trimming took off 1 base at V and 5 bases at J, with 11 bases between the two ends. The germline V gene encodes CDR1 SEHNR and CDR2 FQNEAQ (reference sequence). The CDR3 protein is CASSLELAGTEAFF. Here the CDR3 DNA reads TGTGCCAGCAGCTTAGAGTTGGCGGGGACTGAAGCTTTCTTT.

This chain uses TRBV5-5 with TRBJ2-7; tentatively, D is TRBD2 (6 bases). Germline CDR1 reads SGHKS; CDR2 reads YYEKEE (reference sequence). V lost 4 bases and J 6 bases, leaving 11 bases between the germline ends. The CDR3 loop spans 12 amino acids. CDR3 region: CASSTPGLEQYF. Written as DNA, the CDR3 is TGTGCCAGCAGCACCCCGGGACTCGAGCAGTACTTC.

The CDR3 DNA sequence: TGTGCCACCCCGACAGCGAGGTGGGTAGAGACCCAGTACTTC. As protein: CATPTARWVETQYF. The V call is TRBV2, the J call TRBJ2-5; D is perhaps TRBD1 (5 bases). Germline lookup yields CDR1 SNHLY and CDR2 FYNNEI. Between the trimmed V and J ends, which lost 10 bases and 4 bases, there was a span of 19 bases. This CDR3 is built from 14 residues.

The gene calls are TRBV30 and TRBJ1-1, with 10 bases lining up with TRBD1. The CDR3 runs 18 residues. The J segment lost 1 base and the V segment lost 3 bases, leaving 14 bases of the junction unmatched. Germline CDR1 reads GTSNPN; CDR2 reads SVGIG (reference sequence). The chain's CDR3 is CAWRGQDRGSFGNTEAFF. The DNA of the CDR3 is TGTGCCTGGAGAGGGCAGGACAGGGGGTCTTTCGGGAACACTGAAGCTTTCTTT.

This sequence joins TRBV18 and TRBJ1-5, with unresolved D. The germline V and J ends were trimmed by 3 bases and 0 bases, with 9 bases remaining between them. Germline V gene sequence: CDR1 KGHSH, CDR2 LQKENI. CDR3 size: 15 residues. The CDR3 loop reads CASSPTENSNQPQHF. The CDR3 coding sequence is TGTGCCAGCTCACCCACCGAGAATAGCAATCAGCCCCAGCATTTT.

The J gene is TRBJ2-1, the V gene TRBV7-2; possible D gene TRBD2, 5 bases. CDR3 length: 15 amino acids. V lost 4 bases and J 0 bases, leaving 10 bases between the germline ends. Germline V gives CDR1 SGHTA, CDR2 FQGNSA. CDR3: CASSSDSSSYNEQFF. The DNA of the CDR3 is TGTGCCAGCAGCTCGGACTCGAGCTCCTACAATGAGCAGTTCTTC.

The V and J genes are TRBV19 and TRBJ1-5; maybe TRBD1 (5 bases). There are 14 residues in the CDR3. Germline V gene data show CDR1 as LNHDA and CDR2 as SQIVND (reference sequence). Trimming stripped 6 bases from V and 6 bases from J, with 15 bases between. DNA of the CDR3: TGTGCCAGTAGGGCGCGGCAGGGTGTTCAGCCCCAGCATTTT. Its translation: CASRARQGVQPQHF.

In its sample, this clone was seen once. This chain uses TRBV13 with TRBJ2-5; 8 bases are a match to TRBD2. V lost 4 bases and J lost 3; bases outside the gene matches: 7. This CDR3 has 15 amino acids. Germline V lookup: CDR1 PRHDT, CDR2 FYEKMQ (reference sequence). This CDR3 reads CASSSPGTREETQYF. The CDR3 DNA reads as TGTGCCAGCAGCTCCCCCGGGACTAGGGAAGAGACCCAGTACTTC. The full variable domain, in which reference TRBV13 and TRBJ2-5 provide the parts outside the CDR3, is AAGVIQSPRHLIKEKRETATLKCYPIPRHDTVYWYQQGPGQDPQFLISFYEKMQSDKGSIPDRFSAQQFSDYHSELNMSSLELGDSALYFCASSSPGTREETQYFGPGTRLLVL.

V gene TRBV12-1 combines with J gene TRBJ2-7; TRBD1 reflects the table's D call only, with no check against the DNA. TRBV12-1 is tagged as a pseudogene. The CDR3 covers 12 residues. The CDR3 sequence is CASSYRGYEQYF. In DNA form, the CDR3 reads TGTGCCAGCAGCTACAGGGGGTACGAGCAGTACTTC.

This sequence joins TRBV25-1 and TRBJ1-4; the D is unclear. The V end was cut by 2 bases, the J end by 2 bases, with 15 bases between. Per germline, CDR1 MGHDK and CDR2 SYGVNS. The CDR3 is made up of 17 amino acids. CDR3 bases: TGTGCCAGCAGTGAAACGGGAACGGCCAGGACTAATGAAAAACTGTTTTTT. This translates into CASSETGTARTNEKLFF.

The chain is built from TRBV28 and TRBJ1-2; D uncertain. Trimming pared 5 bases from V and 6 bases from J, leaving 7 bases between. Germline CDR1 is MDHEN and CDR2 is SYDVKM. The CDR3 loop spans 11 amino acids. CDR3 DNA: TGTGCCAGCAGTGTGGGAGATGGCTACACCTTC. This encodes CASSVGDGYTF.

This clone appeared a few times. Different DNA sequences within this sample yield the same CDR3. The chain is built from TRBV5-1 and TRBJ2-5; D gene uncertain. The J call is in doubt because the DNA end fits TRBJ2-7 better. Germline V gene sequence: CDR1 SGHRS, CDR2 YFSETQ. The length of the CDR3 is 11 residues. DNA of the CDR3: TGCGCCAGCAGCTTGGGTTACGAGCAGTACTTC. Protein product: CASSLGYEQYF.

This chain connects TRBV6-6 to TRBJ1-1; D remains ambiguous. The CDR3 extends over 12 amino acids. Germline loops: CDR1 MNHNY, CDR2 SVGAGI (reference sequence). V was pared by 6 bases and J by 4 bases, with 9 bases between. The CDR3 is CASRRVGTEAFF. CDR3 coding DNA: TGTGCCAGCAGGAGGGTGGGCACTGAAGCTTTCTTT.

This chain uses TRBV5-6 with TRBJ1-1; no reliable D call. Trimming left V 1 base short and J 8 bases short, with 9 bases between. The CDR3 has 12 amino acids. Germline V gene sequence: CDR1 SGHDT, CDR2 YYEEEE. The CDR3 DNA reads TGTGCCAGCAGCTTGCCCCTCCTCGAAGCTTTCTTT. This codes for CASSLPLLEAFF.

The CDR3 spells CAERIGQPMGGYTF. CDR3 in DNA: TGTGCCGAGAGGATAGGACAGCCAATGGGGGGCTACACCTTC. The genes are TRBV7-2 and TRBJ1-2; TRBD1 is a possible D gene (6 bases). The CDR3 length is 14 residues. V lost 11 bases, J lost 8 bases, and 24 bases lay in between. Per germline, CDR1 SGHTA and CDR2 FQGNSA.

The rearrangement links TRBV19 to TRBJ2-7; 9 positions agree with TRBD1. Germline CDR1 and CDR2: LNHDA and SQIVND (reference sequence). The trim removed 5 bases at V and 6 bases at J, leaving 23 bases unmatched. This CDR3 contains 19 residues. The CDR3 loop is CASSPEGAYRGRWSGEQYF. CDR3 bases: TGTGCCAGTAGTCCCGAAGGAGCGTACAGGGGGCGCTGGTCCGGCGAGCAGTACTTC.

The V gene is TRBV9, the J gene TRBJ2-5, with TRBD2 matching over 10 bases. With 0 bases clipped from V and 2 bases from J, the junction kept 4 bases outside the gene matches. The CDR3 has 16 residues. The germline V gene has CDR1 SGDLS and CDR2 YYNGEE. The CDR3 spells CASSVARAGGQETQYF. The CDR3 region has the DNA TGTGCCAGCAGCGTAGCCAGAGCGGGGGGGCAAGAGACCCAGTACTTC.

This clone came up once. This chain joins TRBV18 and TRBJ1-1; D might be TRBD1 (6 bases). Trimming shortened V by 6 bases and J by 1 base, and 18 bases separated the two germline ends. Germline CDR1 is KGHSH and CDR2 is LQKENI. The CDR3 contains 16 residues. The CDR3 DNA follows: TGTGCCAGCTCCCAATCCCTGACAGGCGGGAACACTGAAGCTTTCTTT. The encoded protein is CASSQSLTGGNTEAFF.

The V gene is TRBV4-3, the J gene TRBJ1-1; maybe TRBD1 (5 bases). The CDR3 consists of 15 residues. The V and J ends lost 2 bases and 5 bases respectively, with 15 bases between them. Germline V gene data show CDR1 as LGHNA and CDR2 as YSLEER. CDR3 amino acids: CASSQNLNGGTEAFF. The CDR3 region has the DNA TGCGCCAGCAGCCAAAACCTAAATGGGGGGACTGAAGCTTTCTTT.

CDR3 in amino acids: CASSGSGGTGELFF. The CDR3 DNA sequence: TGTGCCAGCAGCGGGAGTGGGGGAACCGGGGAGCTGTTTTTT. V usage is TRBV28 and J usage is TRBJ2-2, with D possibly matching TRBD2 (6 bases). Germline V lookup: CDR1 MDHEN, CDR2 SYDVKM. There are 14 residues in the CDR3. Deletions cut 6 bases from V and 5 bases from J, with 13 bases between.

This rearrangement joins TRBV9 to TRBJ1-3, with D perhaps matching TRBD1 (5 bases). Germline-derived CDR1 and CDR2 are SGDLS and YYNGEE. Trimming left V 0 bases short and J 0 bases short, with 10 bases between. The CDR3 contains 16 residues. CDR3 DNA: TGTGCCAGCAGCGTAGGAACAGGCGTCTCTGGAAACACCATATATTTT. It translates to CASSVGTGVSGNTIYF.

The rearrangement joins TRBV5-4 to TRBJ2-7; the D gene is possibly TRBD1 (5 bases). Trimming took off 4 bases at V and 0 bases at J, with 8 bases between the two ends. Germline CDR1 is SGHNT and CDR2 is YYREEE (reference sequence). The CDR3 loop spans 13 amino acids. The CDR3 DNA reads TGTGCCAGCAGCGATGACAGCTCCTACGAGCAGTACTTC. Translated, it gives CASSDDSSYEQYF.